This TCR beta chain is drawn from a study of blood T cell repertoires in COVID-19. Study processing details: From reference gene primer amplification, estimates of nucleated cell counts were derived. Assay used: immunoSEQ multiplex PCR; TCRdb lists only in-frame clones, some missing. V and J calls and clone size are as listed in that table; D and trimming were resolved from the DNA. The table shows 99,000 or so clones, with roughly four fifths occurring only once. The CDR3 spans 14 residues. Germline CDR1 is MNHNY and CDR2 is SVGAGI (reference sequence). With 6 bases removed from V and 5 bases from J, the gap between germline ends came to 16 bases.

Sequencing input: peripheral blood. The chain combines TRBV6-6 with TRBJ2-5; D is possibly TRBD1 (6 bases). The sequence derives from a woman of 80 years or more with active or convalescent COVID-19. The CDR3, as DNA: TGTGCCAGCAGCGAACCGGGACACGGGGAGACCCAGTACTTC. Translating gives CASSEPGHGETQYF.